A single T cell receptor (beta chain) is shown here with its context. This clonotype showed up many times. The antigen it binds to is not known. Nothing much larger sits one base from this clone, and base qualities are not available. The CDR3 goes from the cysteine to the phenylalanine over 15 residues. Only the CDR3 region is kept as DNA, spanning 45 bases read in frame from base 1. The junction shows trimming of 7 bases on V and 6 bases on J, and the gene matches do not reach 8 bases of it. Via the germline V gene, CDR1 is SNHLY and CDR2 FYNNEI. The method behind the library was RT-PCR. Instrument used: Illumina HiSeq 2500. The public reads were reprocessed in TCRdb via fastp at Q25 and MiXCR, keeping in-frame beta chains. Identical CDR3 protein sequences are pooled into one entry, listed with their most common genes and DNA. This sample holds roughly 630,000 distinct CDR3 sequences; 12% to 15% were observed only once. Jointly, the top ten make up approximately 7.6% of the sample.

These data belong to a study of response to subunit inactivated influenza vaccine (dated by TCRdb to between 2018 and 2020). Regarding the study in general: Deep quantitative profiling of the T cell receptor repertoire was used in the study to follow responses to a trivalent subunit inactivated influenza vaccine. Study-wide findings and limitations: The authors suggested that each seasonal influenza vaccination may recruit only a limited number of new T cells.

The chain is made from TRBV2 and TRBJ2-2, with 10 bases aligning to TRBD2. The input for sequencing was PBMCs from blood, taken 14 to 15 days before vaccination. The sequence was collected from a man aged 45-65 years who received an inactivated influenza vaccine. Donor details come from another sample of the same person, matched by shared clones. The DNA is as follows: TGTGCCAGCATCGCCTTAGCGGGGGGATCCGGGGAGCTGTTTTTT. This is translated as CASIALAGGSGELFF.